The 32 T cell receptor beta chains in this list originate from one sample, sequenced in a study of tumor and adjacent non-tumor tissue in lung cancer. This sample's RNA came from whole unsorted tissue. This non-tumor lung sample came from over 3 cm beyond the tumor edge. Three rounds of nested PCR, following a modified ARM-PCR protocol, produced the TCRbeta library. TCRdb reanalysed the multiplex PCR reads using MiXCR and keeps one entry per CDR3 protein. The table lists tens of thousands of distinct CDR3 sequences, about two thirds of them singletons. The sequenced sample consisted of distant non-tumor lung tissue. The receptors here all came from a woman in her seventies with non-small cell lung cancer.

This clonotype is a singleton in its sample. Compared with germline, one end of the junction differs, possibly owing to a read error. This sequence joins TRBV28 and TRBJ1-5; TRBD1 might be the D (6 bases). Germline V gene sequence: CDR1 MDHEN, CDR2 SYDVKM. This CDR3 is 17 amino acids long. CDR3 bases: TGTGCCAGCAGTCCCTCGAGACAGGACTATAGCGATCAGCCCCAGCATTTT. This gives the protein CASSPSRQDYSDQPQHF.

This clonotype occurred a few times. In DNA form, the CDR3 reads TGTGCCAGCAGCCGAAGGAGTAGGGCGAACAATGAGCAGTTCTTC. This translates into CASSRRSRANNEQFF. This chain connects TRBV11-2 to TRBJ2-1, with unresolved D. V dropped 5 bases and J dropped 5 bases, with 16 bases sitting between them. CDR1 is SGHAT and CDR2 is FQNNGV in the germline V gene. The CDR3 covers 15 residues.

For this clonotype: Since the CDR3 does not end with the conserved phenylalanine or tryptophan, this likely comes from a read error. The chain joins TRBV6-2 or TRBV6-3 to TRBJ2-3; weak D call: TRBD2 (5 bases). CDR3 size: 14 residues. Germline CDR1 MNHEY, CDR2 SVGEGT. CDR3 sequence reads: CASSLGSRTVTQYL. The CDR3 coding sequence is TGTGCCAGCAGTTTGGGGAGCCGCACAGTTACGCAGTATTTA.

Many counts were recorded for this clonotype. The genes are TRBV11-2 and TRBJ2-1, with TRBD2 as a possible D gene (6 bases). The CDR3 spans 15 residues. Germline V CDR1 and CDR2: SGHAT, FQNNGV. With 4 bases removed from V and 7 bases from J, the gap between germline ends came to 17 bases. CDR3 DNA sequence: TGTGCCAGCAGCTCACGAAGCGGGTACGAGAATGAGCAGTTCTTC. This gives the protein CASSSRSGYENEQFF.

As concerns this clonotype: The junction differs from germline at one of its ends, possibly a read error. The chain carries TRBV6-6 and TRBJ1-1; 7 positions agree with TRBD1. The CDR3 is 12 amino acids. Germline loops: CDR1 MNHNY, CDR2 SVGAGI (reference sequence). The chain's CDR3 is CARGTANTETFF. For the CDR3, the DNA is TGTGCCAGGGGGACAGCGAACACTGAAACTTTCTTT.

This clonotype was counted at least ten times. V is TRBV20-1 and J is TRBJ2-1, with D possibly matching TRBD2 (6 bases). The CDR3 runs 13 residues. The germline CDR1 and CDR2 sequences are DFQATT and SNEGSKA (reference sequence). V was shortened by 6 bases and J by 5 bases, with 14 bases between the two germline ends. Here the CDR3 DNA reads TGCAGTGCATTGGGCGGGGCCAACAATGAGCAGTTCTTC. Protein: CSALGGANNEQFF.

As regards this clonotype: Lacking the conserved final phenylalanine or tryptophan, this CDR3 likely reflects a read error. The rearrangement joins TRBV6-5 to TRBJ2-5, with 10 bases fitting TRBD2. V lost 7 bases to trimming and J lost 11 bases; unmatched junction nucleotides: 13. The CDR3 consists of 14 residues. Germline V lookup: CDR1 MNHEY, CDR2 SVGAGI. CDR3 amino acids: CASNYSRTSGHQYI. CDR3 coding DNA: TGTGCCAGCAATTATTCGAGGACTAGCGGTCATCAGTACATC.

Comment on this clonotype: An end of the junction differs from the germline gene, which may be a read error. CDR3 sequence (DNA): TGTGTCAGCAGCTCATCCCGTATGGACACTGAGGCTTTCTTT. Protein product: CVSSSSRMDTEAFF. The rearrangement links TRBV11-1 to TRBJ1-1; possibly TRBD1 for D (5 bases). The CDR3 spans 14 residues. Germline V lookup: CDR1 SGHAT, CDR2 FQDESV (reference sequence). Using reference TRBV11-1 and TRBJ1-1 for the parts outside the CDR3, the full variable domain is EAEVAQSPRYKITEKSQAVAFWCDPISGHATLYWYRQILGQGPELLVQFQDESVVDDSQLPKDRFSAERLKGVDSTLKIQPAELGDSAMYLCVSSSSRMDTEAFFGQGTRLTVV.

Worth noting for this clonotype: A much bigger clone sits one base away, suggesting this may be a read error. This rearrangement joins TRBV28 to TRBJ2-5, with a possible D match to TRBD1 (5 bases). CDR1 MDHEN and CDR2 SYDVKM come from the germline V gene. Trimming cost V 7 bases and J 0 bases, with 15 bases left between them. This CDR3 spans 15 amino acids. The CDR3 sequence is CASNSYDSYQETQYF. CDR3 nucleotide sequence: TGTGCCAGCAATTCCTACGACAGTTACCAAGAGACCCAGTACTTC.

The chain links TRBV12-3 or TRBV12-4 to TRBJ2-3, with TRBD2 matching 8 bases. V was pared by 6 bases and J by 2 bases, with 10 bases of the junction left unmatched. The CDR3 loop spans 16 amino acids. This chain's CDR3 is CASSTIGRATTDTQYF. Written as DNA, the CDR3 is TGTGCCAGCAGCACCATCGGGAGGGCCACCACAGATACGCAGTATTTT.

The chain carries TRBV6-5 and TRBJ1-2; D is uncertain. Trimming removed 0 bases from V and 2 bases from J, with 10 bases in between. The V gene's germline CDR1 is MNHEY and CDR2 SVGAGI. The CDR3 has 15 residues. For the CDR3, the DNA is TGTGCCAGCAGTTACTCACTGATGGAAAACTATGGCTACACCTTC. Protein product: CASSYSLMENYGYTF.

The chain combines TRBV29-1 with TRBJ2-3; weak D call: TRBD1 (6 bases). With 6 bases removed from V and 15 bases from J, the gap between germline ends came to 25 bases. CDR3 length: 13 amino acids. Germline-derived CDR1 and CDR2 are SQVTM and ANQGSEA. In DNA form, the CDR3 reads TGCAGCGTCGAAAGGGGGTACACAGATACGCGATATTTT. This encodes CSVERGYTDTRYF.

As concerns this clonotype: A read error may account for a junction end that differs from germline. This chain connects TRBV28 to TRBJ1-1; D is possibly TRBD1 (5 bases). CDR1 MDHEN and CDR2 SYDVKM come from the germline V gene. The CDR3 runs 17 residues. In nucleotides, the CDR3 is TGTACCAGCAGTTCCCCCCGGCAGGGCTCTATGAACACTGAAGCTTTCTTT. It translates to CTSSSPRQGSMNTEAFF.

The chain joins TRBV10-3 to TRBJ1-2; D remains unclear. This CDR3 is 13 amino acids long. The germline gives CDR1 ENHRY, CDR2 SYGVKD. Trimming removed 4 bases from V and 4 bases from J, with 10 bases in between. CDR3 nucleotides: TGTGCCATCAGTGTCAGTGTCTGCTATGGCTACACCTTC. Residues: CAISVSVCYGYTF.

Points on this clonotype: An end of the junction does not agree with germline; a read error may underlie this. The chain carries TRBV29-1 and TRBJ2-3; D is possibly TRBD2 (6 bases). Germline V lookup: CDR1 SQVTM, CDR2 ANQGSEA. CDR3 size: 14 residues. In DNA form, the CDR3 reads TGTAGCGGTAATAGGGAACAGGACACAGTTACGCAGTATTTT. Amino acids: CSGNREQDTVTQYF.

Concerning this clonotype: Without the conserved terminal phenylalanine or tryptophan, this CDR3 likely stems from a read error. V and J are TRBV11-3 and TRBJ2-2; D gene ambiguous. The germline gives CDR1 SGHNT, CDR2 YENEEA. CDR3 size: 17 residues. CDR3 DNA: TGTAGCAGCAGTCCCCATCAATCGAGATCGAACACCGGGGAGCTGTTTTCT. Translated: CSSSPHQSRSNTGELFS.

On this clonotype itself: Sequence at one end of the junction differs from germline and may be a read error. The rearrangement joins TRBV7-3 to TRBJ2-3; 9 bases fit TRBD1. Germline V CDR1 and CDR2: SGHTA, FQGTGA. This CDR3 is 15 amino acids long. CDR3 in amino acids: CANSRVTGGPDTQYF. The DNA of the CDR3 is TGTGCCAACAGCCGCGTGACAGGGGGTCCAGATACGCAGTATTTT.

On this clonotype: The junction differs from germline at one of its ends, possibly a read error. The chain combines TRBV29-1 with TRBJ1-4; TRBD1 is a possible D gene (6 bases). CDR3 size: 14 residues. Germline-derived CDR1 and CDR2 are SQVTM and ANQGSEA. The CDR3 region is CSVGKRGTNEKLFF. The CDR3 DNA reads TGCAGCGTCGGAAAGAGGGGGACTAATGAAAAACTGTTTTTC.

This clonotype was seen just once. A much larger clone differs by one base, so this may be a read error. V and J are TRBV28 and TRBJ1-5, with D uncertain. CDR1 and CDR2 from the germline V gene are MDHEN and SYDVKM. CDR3 size: 14 residues. The CDR3 protein is CPSSSGFLNQPQHF. The CDR3 region has the DNA TGTCCCAGCAGTTCAGGCTTTCTGAATCAGCCCCAGCATTTT. Full variable domain (rest looked up from reference TRBV28 and TRBJ1-5): DVKVTQSSRYLVKRTGEKVFLECVQDMDHENMFWYRQDPGLGLRLIYFSYDVKMKEKGDIPEGYSVSREKKERFSLILESASTNQTSMYLCPSSSGFLNQPQHFGDGTRLSIL.

With regard to this clonotype: Lacking the conserved final phenylalanine or tryptophan, this CDR3 likely reflects a read error. It is unclear where the CDR3 begins or ends on the DNA, so no DNA is shown, and the CDR3 is as TCRdb lists it. The V call is TRBV7-9, the J call TRBJ2-7; no DNA check was done on the table's D call, TRBD1. The CDR3 numbers 17 amino acids, ends counted. Germline V gene lookup returns CDR1 SEHNR and CDR2 FQNEAQ (reference sequence). The CDR3 loop reads CASSPRQDSRSSYERYL.

The chain links TRBV6-2 or TRBV6-3 to TRBJ1-1; D perhaps matches TRBD1 (5 bases). The CDR3 totals 14 residues. CDR1 is MNHEY and CDR2 is SVGEGT in the germline V gene. Trimming took 7 bases from V and 9 from J, leaving 21 bases between them. In DNA, the CDR3 is TGTGCCAGCATAGGGACTCTCGGAGGGACTAAAGCTTTCTTT. It codes for CASIGTLGGTKAFF.

This clonotype has a count of ten or more. The V and J genes are TRBV30 and TRBJ2-7; 8 bases map to TRBD2. The CDR3 is made up of 14 amino acids. Germline V gives CDR1 GTSNPN, CDR2 SVGIG (reference sequence). The J segment lost 0 bases and the V segment lost 4 bases, leaving 5 bases of the junction unmatched. The CDR3 DNA sequence: TGTGCCTGGAATCGGGGGACTAGCTCCTACGAGCAGTACTTC. Protein sequence: CAWNRGTSSYEQYF.

This clonotype occurred once. Lacking the conserved final phenylalanine or tryptophan, this CDR3 likely reflects a read error. The gene calls are TRBV5-1 and TRBJ2-2; 11 bases agree with TRBD2. Germline loops: CDR1 SGHRS, CDR2 YFSETQ. V was pared by 7 bases and J by 0 bases, with 8 bases of the junction left unmatched. The CDR3 is made up of 17 amino acids. CDR3 DNA: TGCGCCAGCGCCCTGCTAGCGGGAGGCTCGAACACCGGGGAGCTGTTTTCT. Translation gives CASALLAGGSNTGELFS.

The table lists this clonotype with many counts. The genes are TRBV20-1 and TRBJ2-5; D uncertain. The V gene lost 3 bases and the J gene lost 3 bases, with 8 bases spanning the gap. CDR1 and CDR2 (germline): DFQATT, SNEGSKA (reference sequence). CDR3 length equals 12 residues. DNA of the CDR3: TGCAGTGCTAGGGGCAGTAAAGAGACCCAGTACTTC. Its translation: CSARGSKETQYF.

The chain combines TRBV28 with TRBJ2-7; D ambiguous. The CDR3 runs 14 residues. The germline V gene has CDR1 MDHEN and CDR2 SYDVKM. Trimming took off 6 bases at V and 6 bases at J, with 18 bases between the two ends. The CDR3 reads CASSSIGLRSEQYF. CDR3 sequence (DNA): TGTGCCAGCAGCTCCATAGGGCTCCGATCCGAGCAGTACTTC. The full variable domain, completed using reference TRBV28 and TRBJ2-7, is DVKVTQSSRYLVKRTGEKVFLECVQDMDHENMFWYRQDPGLGLRLIYFSYDVKMKEKGDIPEGYSVSREKKERFSLILESASTNQTSMYLCASSSIGLRSEQYFGPGTRLTVT.

This clonotype came up many times. The chain employs TRBV12-3 or TRBV12-4 and TRBJ1-2; no clear D. V was clipped by 4 bases and J by 1 base, with 10 bases between them. This CDR3 has 14 residues. CDR3 DNA: TGTGCCAGCAGTTCCGTATCCGGTAACTATGGCTACACCTTC. It specifies CASSSVSGNYGYTF.

Concerning this clonotype: A read error may produce the germline difference seen at one junction end. The chain carries TRBV29-1 and TRBJ1-5; 7 positions agree with TRBD1. The CDR3 has 13 residues. Germline values: CDR1 SQVTM, CDR2 ANQGSEA. The CDR3 loop reads CSVEVDRDQHQHF. CDR3 bases: TGTAGCGTTGAAGTTGACAGGGATCAGCACCAGCATTTT.

In this sample, this clonotype turned up once. At one end, the junction sequence differs from germline, possibly due to a read error. The chain uses TRBV20-1 and TRBJ1-1, with 8 bases identical to TRBD1. This CDR3 is built from 16 residues. Looked up from germline, CDR1 is DFQATT and CDR2 is SNEGSKA (reference sequence). Here the CDR3 DNA reads TGCAATGCTAGTTCGGCGCCACGGACAGGGAAGACTGAAGCTTTCTTT. Translated, it gives CNASSAPRTGKTEAFF.

Only a few counts were recorded for this clonotype. Possible read error: a much larger clone is one base away. V usage is TRBV5-6 and J usage is TRBJ2-7; TRBD2 is a possible D gene (5 bases). Trimming cost V 1 base and J 2 bases, with 13 bases left between them. Germline V gene data show CDR1 as SGHDT and CDR2 as YYEEEE. This CDR3 comprises 15 residues. CDR3 nucleotides: TGTGCCAGCAGCTTGACCGGGCGGGTCCCCTACGAGCAGTACTTC. Translation gives CASSLTGRVPYEQYF.

About this clonotype itself: This may stem from a read error, because a much larger clone lies one nucleotide away. The chain uses TRBV12-3 or TRBV12-4 and TRBJ2-1; TRBD2 aligns across 10 bases. This CDR3 region has 16 residues. This CDR3 is CASSPRTSGPYNDQFF. CDR3 sequence (DNA): TGTGCCAGCAGTCCGAGGACTAGCGGACCCTACAATGATCAGTTCTTC.

This clonotype was observed many times. This sequence joins TRBV4-1 and TRBJ2-3; 8 positions match TRBD2. The germline gives CDR1 MGHRA, CDR2 YSYEKL. The CDR3 runs to 14 residues. Trimming at V came to 2 bases and at J to 7 bases, leaving 5 bases not matched to a gene. The CDR3 protein is CASSQQEREYTQYF. CDR3 coding DNA: TGCGCCAGCAGCCAACAAGAGCGGGAGTATACGCAGTATTTT.

As to this clonotype: This CDR3 fails to terminate in the conserved phenylalanine or tryptophan, so it likely reflects a read error. The rearrangement links TRBV28 to TRBJ2-1; 12 positions agree with TRBD2. Losses at the gene ends were 6 bases for V and 8 bases for J; bases not matched to a gene: 8. The CDR3 length is 15 residues. CDR1 MDHEN and CDR2 SYDVKM come from the germline V gene. The CDR3: CASRLTSGRWHEQFY. CDR3 bases: TGTGCCAGCAGATTAACTAGCGGGAGGTGGCATGAGCAGTTCTAC.